Listed below are T cell receptor beta chains from one sample, sequenced in a study of human T cells and chemical hapten exposure. TCRdb called the RACE reads again in MiXCR, with one record for every CDR3 protein. Among about 380,000 distinct CDR3 sequences, less than 6.5% were seen once, and the ten largest hold approximately 2.4%. This specimen was whole blood, taken in connection with sensitization to the hapten diphenylcyclopropenone (DPC). These receptors came from a woman aged 45-65 years with alopecia areata. Some clones in this sample may be carry-over from other donors' samples. Both conserved end residues are part of each CDR3. A D gene is named only where the DNA matches it firmly. Clone size appears in some rows only: once, few, many, or a class for an expanded clone.

many	TRBD2	TRBJ2-1	TRBV15	CATRGGGNVEQFF	TGTGCCACCCGAGGCGGGGGGAACGTTGAGCAGTTCTTC
few	.	TRBJ1-5	TRBV7-9	CASSRGGPNQPQHF	TGTGCCAGCAGCAGGGGGGGACCAAATCAGCCCCAGCATTTT
few	.	TRBJ1-1	TRBV27	CASSLYVWGTEAFF	TGTGCCAGCAGTTTGTACGTCTGGGGCACTGAAGCTTTCTTT
few	.	TRBJ2-1	TRBV6-5	CASSYSIAGPNEQFF	TGTGCCAGCAGTTACTCTATAGCAGGGCCCAATGAGCAGTTCTTC
.	.	TRBJ2-7	TRBV7-9	CASSKTAPTYEQYF	TGTGCCAGCAGCAAGACCGCTCCAACCTACGAGCAGTACTTC
few	.	TRBJ2-1	TRBV6-2/TRBV6-3	CASSYRSTYNEQFF	TGTGCCAGCAGTTATAGAAGTACCTACAATGAGCAGTTCTTC
many	.	TRBJ2-1	TRBV28	CASSFGLASYNEQFF	TGTGCCAGCAGCTTCGGGCTAGCGTCCTACAATGAGCAGTTCTTC
few	.	TRBJ2-7	TRBV6-2/TRBV6-3	CATGQIYEQYF	TGTGCCACCGGCCAAATCTACGAGCAGTACTTC
.	TRBD2	TRBJ2-1	TRBV5-5	CASSLESGMKYNEQFF	TGTGCCAGCAGCTTGGAGAGCGGGATGAAGTACAATGAGCAGTTCTTC
few	TRBD1	TRBJ1-2	TRBV27	CASSFSKGALDSANYGYTF	TGTGCCAGCAGTTTTAGCAAGGGGGCCCTCGACTCAGCTAACTATGGCTACACCTTC
few	.	TRBJ1-1	TRBV18	CASSPQLGITEAFF	TGTGCCAGCTCACCACAGTTGGGGATTACTGAAGCTTTCTTT
few	.	TRBJ1-3	TRBV6-5	CASSYNSGQGNTIYF	TGTGCCAGCAGTTATAACTCCGGACAGGGAAACACCATATATTTT
many	TRBD2	TRBJ2-3	TRBV6-5	CASRLAGGATDTQYF	TGTGCCAGCAGGCTAGCGGGGGGGGCTACAGATACGCAGTATTTT
many	TRBD1	TRBJ1-1	TRBV20-1	CSAWGQTNTEAFF	TGCAGTGCTTGGGGACAGACTAACACTGAAGCTTTCTTT
.	TRBD2	TRBJ2-1	TRBV7-2	CTSSLPGLASEQFF	TGTACCAGCAGCTTACCGGGACTAGCGTCTGAGCAGTTCTTC
few	.	TRBJ2-5	TRBV27	CASSLAGRSVETQYF	TGTGCCAGCAGTTTAGCGGGCCGCAGCGTAGAGACCCAGTACTTC
many	.	TRBJ1-2	TRBV6-6	CASSPLRTVSNYGYTF	TGTGCCAGCAGTCCTCTTAGGACAGTTTCTAACTATGGCTACACCTTC
many	.	TRBJ2-3	TRBV7-2	CASRARGGRLPDTQYF	TGTGCCAGCAGGGCTCGGGGAGGCCGGTTGCCAGATACGCAGTATTTT
few	.	TRBJ2-4	TRBV20-1	CSAIQGGRENIQYF	TGCAGTGCTATCCAAGGGGGTAGGGAAAACATTCAGTACTTC